This T cell receptor beta chain is drawn from a study of blood T cells in healthy people across ages. Study-wide results and caveats: Relative to aged donors, long-lived donors carried more naive CD4+ cells and displayed higher diversity.

Healthy individuals of Caucasian origin from Russia, aged roughly 6 to 90, served as donors. The authors drew 8 to 10 milliliters of peripheral blood from each donor. The germline gives CDR1 MNHEY, CDR2 SVGAGI. V lost 6 bases and J lost 2, with 14 bases in between. The CDR3 is made up of 15 amino acids. About this clonotype itself: As yet, its antigen is unknown.

A second PCR of about 6 to 11 cycles used a sample-barcoded 5' primer and a J-beta primer mix. Every molecule of cDNA carried a tag from a template-switch adaptor with 12 random nucleotides. Each CDR3 protein gets one entry after TCRdb re-called the 5' RACE reads with MiXCR. The data show about 900,000 distinct CDR3 sequences, about 44% seen once. The TCR originated in a man younger than 45 in good health. The sample was blood. V is TRBV6-5 and J is TRBJ2-1; possible D gene TRBD1, 6 bases. DNA for the CDR3: TGTGCCAGCAGATTGGGACATTCCACCTACAATGAGCAGTTCTTC. Encoded protein: CASRLGHSTYNEQFF.